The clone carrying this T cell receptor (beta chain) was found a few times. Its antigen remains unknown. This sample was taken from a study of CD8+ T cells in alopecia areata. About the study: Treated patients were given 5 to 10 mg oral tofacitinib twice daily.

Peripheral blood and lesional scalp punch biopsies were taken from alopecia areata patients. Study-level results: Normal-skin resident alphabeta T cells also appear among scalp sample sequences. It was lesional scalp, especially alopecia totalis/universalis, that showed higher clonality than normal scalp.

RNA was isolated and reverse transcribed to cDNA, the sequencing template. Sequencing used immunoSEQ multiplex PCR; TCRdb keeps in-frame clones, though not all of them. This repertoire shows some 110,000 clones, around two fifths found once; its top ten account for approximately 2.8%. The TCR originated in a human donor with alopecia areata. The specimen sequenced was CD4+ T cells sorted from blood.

CDR3 nucleotides: TGTGCCAGCAGCGAAAAGGGTGGACAGGGAAAAGAGACCCAGTACTTC. Translated: CASSEKGGQGKETQYF. The rearrangement uses TRBV7-9 and TRBJ2-5; 8 bases are a match to TRBD1. Germline V gene sequence: CDR1 SEHNR, CDR2 FQNEAQ (reference sequence). V lost 5 bases, J lost 3 bases, and 11 bases stayed unmatched. This CDR3 is built from 16 residues.